This passage covers 12 T cell receptor beta chains from one sample sequenced in a study of shared clonotypes between healthy human individuals. Naive CD8 isolation took CD45RO-negative cells positively selected for CCR7 and excluded terminally differentiated effector memory CD45RA+ cells. The assay was immunoSEQ multiplex PCR, and TCRdb's table has in-frame clones only and misses some. The sample contains about 650,000 clones, over 95% of which appear only once. The sequenced sample was naive CD8+ T cells sorted from blood. These receptors were obtained from a woman aged 25 to 45 in good health.

This clone was found once. The chain joins TRBV5-6 to TRBJ2-1; 7 nucleotides align to TRBD1. V was pared by 4 bases and J by 2 bases, with 9 bases of the junction left unmatched. CDR3 size: 16 residues. Germline assignment: CDR1 SGHDT and CDR2 YYEEEE. This CDR3 reads CASSLFTGDPYNEQFF. CDR3 coding DNA: TGTGCCAGCAGCCTATTTACAGGGGACCCCTACAATGAGCAGTTCTTC.

A word on this clone: The sample holds other DNA sequences that translate to the same CDR3. The chain joins TRBV11-2 to TRBJ2-7; D is unclear. This CDR3 comprises 11 residues. Germline assignment: CDR1 SGHAT and CDR2 FQNNGV. V gave up 4 bases and J gave up 3 bases, with 4 bases separating them. DNA of the CDR3: TGTGCCAGCAGCTCCAGCTACGAGCAGTACTTC. Protein sequence: CASSSSYEQYF.

The rearrangement joins TRBV2 to TRBJ2-7, with TRBD1 matching 12 bases. Germline V gene sequence: CDR1 SNHLY, CDR2 FYNNEI. The junction had 5 bases not matched to a gene; V was cut back by 4 bases and J by 4 bases. CDR3 length: 15 amino acids. CDR3 amino acids: CASSGRDRGRYEQYF. Here the CDR3 DNA reads TGTGCCAGCAGTGGCCGGGACAGGGGGCGGTACGAGCAGTACTTC.

The gene calls are TRBV9 and TRBJ1-2; D is unresolved. Between the trimmed V and J ends, which lost 4 bases and 4 bases, there was a span of 17 bases. The CDR3 contains 15 residues. The germline V gene has CDR1 SGDLS and CDR2 YYNGEE. The CDR3 coding sequence is TGTGCCAGCAGCCCCCCTGCTGGTGTCGGCTATGGCTACACCTTC. Residues: CASSPPAGVGYGYTF.

The gene calls are TRBV4-1 and TRBJ2-7; TRBD2 matches at 7 bases. Germline V gene sequence: CDR1 MGHRA, CDR2 YSYEKL. J was trimmed by 0 bases and V by 3 bases; bases with no gene match: 14. The CDR3 is 18 residues long. CDR3 protein: CASSQLFTSVDPSYEQYF. CDR3 bases: TGCGCCAGCAGCCAGCTCTTCACTAGCGTAGACCCCTCCTACGAGCAGTACTTC.

The chain employs TRBV25-1 and TRBJ2-7, with 7 bases aligning to TRBD1. The CDR3 consists of 13 residues. CDR1 is MGHDK, CDR2 SYGVNS, per germline. J lost 0 bases, V lost 8 bases, and 4 bases had no gene match. Here the CDR3 DNA reads TGTGCCAGCGGGGACAGCGTCTCCTACGAGCAGTACTTC. Protein sequence: CASGDSVSYEQYF.

V gene TRBV4-1 combines with J gene TRBJ1-5; D not resolved. This CDR3 comprises 14 residues. Germline CDR1 reads MGHRA; CDR2 reads YSYEKL. Deletions cut 3 bases from V and 1 base from J, with 7 bases between. The CDR3 nucleotides are TGCGCCAGCAGCCAGCGGCAGAGCAATCAGCCCCAGCATTTT. This translates into CASSQRQSNQPQHF.

This sequence joins TRBV7-9 and TRBJ2-7; no clear D. Germline CDR1 reads SEHNR; CDR2 reads FQNEAQ (reference sequence). The CDR3 has 13 amino acids. With 1 base removed from V and 3 bases from J, the gap between germline ends came to 7 bases. Here the CDR3 DNA reads TGTGCCAGCAGCTTAGTATCGGGCTACGAGCAGTACTTC. This sequence encodes CASSLVSGYEQYF. Full variable domain (missing parts from reference TRBV7-9 and TRBJ2-7): DTGVSQNPRHKITKRGQNVTFRCDPISEHNRLYWYRQTLGQGPEFLTYFQNEAQLEKSRLLSDRFSAERPKGSFSTLEIQRTEQGDSAMYLCASSLVSGYEQYFGPGTRLTVT.

The chain uses TRBV6-6 and TRBJ2-2, with D maybe TRBD2 (6 bases). Per the germline V gene, CDR1 is MNHNY and CDR2 is SVGAGI (reference sequence). The CDR3 runs to 16 residues. The V and J ends lost 0 bases and 5 bases respectively, with 13 bases between them. As DNA, the CDR3 is TGTGCCAGCAGTTACTCGATATCAGGGAGGACCGGGGAGCTGTTTTTT. It is translated as CASSYSISGRTGELFF.

The V call is TRBV10-2, the J call TRBJ2-5; 7 nucleotides match TRBD2. V dropped 9 bases and J dropped 4; count of bases not matched to a gene: 20. This CDR3 spans 17 amino acids. Germline V gives CDR1 WSHSY, CDR2 SAAADI. CDR3 region: CARNLITGTINRETQYF. The CDR3, as DNA: TGCGCCAGGAATTTAATCACCGGGACTATAAACCGAGAGACCCAGTACTTC.

The V and J genes are TRBV2 and TRBJ2-2; 8 bases are a match to TRBD2. Per the germline V gene, CDR1 is SNHLY and CDR2 is FYNNEI. With V trimmed by 9 bases and J by 7 bases, 1 base remained unmatched. The CDR3 consists of 11 residues. CDR3 nucleotide sequence: TGTGCCAGTCTAGCGGGCGGGGAGCTGTTTTTT. Protein product: CASLAGGELFF.

This chain connects TRBV7-9 to TRBJ2-2, with 9 positions matching TRBD1. The junction had 9 bases not matched to a gene; V was cut back by 3 bases and J by 4 bases. Germline assignment: CDR1 SEHNR and CDR2 FQNEAQ (reference sequence). The CDR3 contains 17 residues. This CDR3 reads CASSFLLQGAITGELFF. The CDR3 DNA reads TGTGCCAGCAGCTTCCTCCTACAGGGGGCCATCACCGGGGAGCTGTTTTTT. The full variable domain, in which reference TRBV7-9 and TRBJ2-2 provide the parts outside the CDR3, is DTGVSQNPRHKITKRGQNVTFRCDPISEHNRLYWYRQTLGQGPEFLTYFQNEAQLEKSRLLSDRFSAERPKGSFSTLEIQRTEQGDSAMYLCASSFLLQGAITGELFFGEGSRLTVL.